These 25 T cell receptor beta chains were sequenced from one sample in a study of response to subunit inactivated influenza vaccine. One entry per CDR3 protein, called by TCRdb with MiXCR from the RT-PCR reads. The sample holds a few hundred thousand distinct CDR3 sequences; 11% to 15% are singletons and the top ten take 8.5% to 14%. Sequenced material: PBMCs from blood, taken approximately 12 days after vaccination. Every receptor here comes from a man in his fifties who received an inactivated influenza vaccine.

Only a few counts were recorded for this clonotype. The rearrangement links TRBV29-1 to TRBJ1-1; possibly TRBD1 for D (5 bases). Germline-derived CDR1 and CDR2 are SQVTM and ANQGSEA. The V end was cut by 6 bases, the J end by 4 bases, with 12 bases between. The CDR3 extends over 12 amino acids. The CDR3 sequence: CSVAVQATEAFF. For the CDR3, the DNA is TGCAGCGTCGCAGTACAGGCCACTGAAGCTTTCTTT.

The table lists this clonotype with a few counts. This sequence joins TRBV29-1 and TRBJ1-2; 7 bases match TRBD1. The CDR3 consists of 12 residues. Germline V CDR1 and CDR2: SQVTM, ANQGSEA. This CDR3 reads CSVGDSIYGYTF. The CDR3 bases are TGCAGTGTCGGGGACAGCATCTATGGCTACACCTTC.

There are many counts of this clonotype. The J gene is TRBJ2-1, the V gene TRBV2, with D perhaps TRBD2 (6 bases). Germline loops: CDR1 SNHLY, CDR2 FYNNEI. The CDR3 has 16 residues. V lost 4 bases and J lost 4, with 17 bases in between. CDR3 sequence reads: CASSGRRGAGYNEQFF. The DNA for the CDR3 is TGTGCCAGCAGTGGTCGGAGAGGGGCGGGGTACAATGAGCAGTTCTTC. Looking up the rest from reference TRBV2 and TRBJ2-1 gives the full variable domain: EPEVTQTPSHQVTQMGQEVILRCVPISNHLYFYWYRQILGQKVEFLVSFYNNEISEKSEIFDDQFSVERPDGSNFTLKIRSTKLEDSAMYFCASSGRRGAGYNEQFFGPGTRLTVL.

This clonotype came up a few times. J is TRBJ1-5 and V is TRBV20-1; D unclear. Germline CDR1 is DFQATT and CDR2 is SNEGSKA (reference sequence). The CDR3 length is 17 residues. V was clipped by 6 bases and J by 0 bases, with 21 bases between them. In DNA form, the CDR3 reads TGCAGTGCCGTTGAGTTCCGTGGAGGGCCTAGCAATCAGCCCCAGCATTTT. This sequence encodes CSAVEFRGGPSNQPQHF.

This clonotype turned up a few times. The CDR3 nucleotides are TGTGCCAGCAGCGCAAACCCTATCGACAATGAGCAGTTCTTC. Translated, it gives CASSANPIDNEQFF. This sequence joins TRBV7-3 and TRBJ2-1, with D hard to call. The CDR3 contains 14 residues. The V gene lost 5 bases and the J gene lost 5 bases, with 13 bases spanning the gap. Germline CDR1 and CDR2: SGHTA and FQGTGA.

This clonotype was seen at least ten times. The rearrangement links TRBV5-1 to TRBJ1-2; D remains unclear. V was clipped by 4 bases and J by 7 bases, with 23 bases between them. CDR1 is SGHRS, CDR2 YFSETQ, per germline. The CDR3 covers 16 residues. CDR3: CASSPVYPGFVGGYTF. CDR3 DNA: TGCGCCAGCAGCCCTGTGTATCCGGGGTTCGTGGGTGGCTACACCTTC.

The chain uses TRBV11-2 and TRBJ2-7; 7 bases line up with TRBD2. Trimming removed 5 bases from V and 3 bases from J; junction bases left unmatched: 10. The germline V gene has CDR1 SGHAT and CDR2 FQNNGV. The CDR3 runs to 15 residues. As DNA, the CDR3 is TGTGCCAGCAGCCGGGGGGTAAGGAAGTACTACGAGCAGTACTTC. It yields the protein CASSRGVRKYYEQYF.

This clonotype was counted a few times. The chain couples TRBV28 to TRBJ2-7; D ambiguous. CDR3 size: 14 residues. Germline lookup yields CDR1 MDHEN and CDR2 SYDVKM. The V end was cut by 6 bases, the J end by 3 bases, with 15 bases between. CDR3 region: CASRTAAKDYEQYF. The CDR3 DNA reads as TGTGCCAGCAGGACGGCCGCCAAGGACTACGAGCAGTACTTC.

The chain joins TRBV28 to TRBJ2-1, with TRBD2 as a possible D gene (5 bases). Germline V gene sequence: CDR1 MDHEN, CDR2 SYDVKM. V was shortened by 2 bases and J by 10 bases, with 9 bases between the two germline ends. The CDR3 extends over 12 amino acids. The CDR3 DNA sequence: TGTGCCAGCAGTTTAATCGGGATCGAGCAGTTCTTC. Translation: CASSLIGIEQFF.

V is TRBV12-3 or TRBV12-4 and J is TRBJ1-1; 7 positions agree with TRBD1. V gave up 1 base and J gave up 3 bases; unmatched junction bases: 8. There are 16 residues in the CDR3. The CDR3 spells CASSLGQTGPYTEAFF. In nucleotides, the CDR3 is TGTGCCAGCAGTTTAGGGCAGACAGGGCCGTACACTGAAGCTTTCTTT.

This clonotype was observed a handful of times. This rearrangement joins TRBV27 to TRBJ2-3; D not resolved. The CDR3 length is 15 residues. V dropped 5 bases and J dropped 2 bases, with 14 bases sitting between them. Germline loops: CDR1 MNHEY, CDR2 SMNVEV (reference sequence). The CDR3 nucleotides read TGTGCCAGCAGTACCTACCTCGTTTCCACAGATACGCAGTATTTT. Encoded protein: CASSTYLVSTDTQYF.

This clonotype came up many times. J is TRBJ2-4 and V is TRBV18; tentative D call: TRBD2 (5 bases). The CDR3 length is 18 residues. Trimming stripped 2 bases from V and 0 bases from J, with 17 bases between. From germline, CDR1 is KGHSH and CDR2 LQKENI. The chain's CDR3 is CASSPGSQPSLAKNIQYF. CDR3 nucleotide sequence: TGTGCCAGCTCACCAGGAAGCCAACCTAGCCTAGCCAAAAACATTCAGTACTTC.

This clonotype was counted only a few times. The chain employs TRBV7-9 and TRBJ2-6; D might be TRBD1 (5 bases). CDR1 SEHNR and CDR2 FQNEAQ come from the germline V gene (reference sequence). V lost 2 bases and J lost 2, with 10 bases in between. CDR3 length: 16 amino acids. The CDR3 DNA reads TGTGCCAGCAGCTTAAACCAGGGAACTGGGGCCAACGTCCTGACTTTC. Translated, it gives CASSLNQGTGANVLTF.

The chain has TRBV20-1 and TRBJ2-1; the match to TRBD2 covers 7 bases. CDR1 is DFQATT and CDR2 is SNEGSKA in the germline V gene (reference sequence). This CDR3 is 16 amino acids long. V dropped 4 bases and J dropped 3; count of bases not matched to a gene: 12. CDR3 residues: CSAKKAGLVNYNEQFF. The CDR3 DNA sequence: TGCAGTGCTAAGAAAGCGGGACTGGTGAACTACAATGAGCAGTTCTTC.

The chain couples TRBV12-3 or TRBV12-4 to TRBJ1-5, with a possible D match to TRBD1 (6 bases). Trimming removed 6 bases at V and 0 bases at J, with 15 bases between. The CDR3 loop spans 16 amino acids. CDR3 loop: CASSPTGQSSNQPQHF. The CDR3 nucleotides read TGTGCCAGCAGCCCAACGGGACAAAGTAGCAATCAGCCCCAGCATTTT.

This clonotype was seen only a few times. The genes are TRBV20-1 and TRBJ2-1, with 9 nucleotides matching TRBD2. Germline trimming cut 0 bases from V and 0 bases from J; bases unmatched to any gene: 3. Germline-derived CDR1 and CDR2 are DFQATT and SNEGSKA (reference sequence). The CDR3 consists of 16 residues. The DNA for the CDR3 is TGCAGTGCTAGAGACCGTAGCGGGAGCTCCTACAATGAGCAGTTCTTC. Translating it yields CSARDRSGSSYNEQFF.

This clonotype was observed a handful of times. V usage is TRBV7-2 and J usage is TRBJ1-2; TRBD1 matches at 7 bases. CDR1 SGHTA and CDR2 FQGNSA come from the germline V gene. V lost 5 bases to trimming and J lost 7 bases; unmatched junction nucleotides: 7. CDR3 size: 13 residues. CDR3 region: CASSPTGALGYTF. The CDR3 nucleotides read TGTGCCAGCAGCCCAACAGGGGCGCTTGGCTACACCTTC.

This clonotype occurred a few times. The rearrangement uses TRBV7-9 and TRBJ2-2, with D tentatively TRBD1 or TRBD2 (5 bases each). Deletions cut 5 bases from V and 9 bases from J, with 19 bases between. The CDR3 length is 15 residues. Germline V gene lookup returns CDR1 SEHNR and CDR2 FQNEAQ (reference sequence). The CDR3, as DNA: TGTGCCAGCAGCCAACTCACGGGGCGGCCCAGGGAGCTGTTTTTT. As protein: CASSQLTGRPRELFF.

The chain links TRBV20-1 to TRBJ2-5; 7 bases match TRBD2. This CDR3 spans 16 amino acids. Germline CDR1 and CDR2: DFQATT and SNEGSKA (reference sequence). Germline trimming cut 6 bases from V and 1 base from J; bases unmatched to any gene: 14. DNA for the CDR3: TGCAGTGCCTCCCCGGTGGTGGCGGGGGTCCAAGAGACCCAGTACTTC. Its translation is CSASPVVAGVQETQYF.

This clonotype was observed a few times. The chain has TRBV7-3 and TRBJ2-1; TRBD1 matches at 9 bases. This CDR3 is 15 amino acids long. After removal of 0 bases from V and 8 bases from J, the junction contained 5 bases not matched to a gene. The germline V gene encodes CDR1 SGHTA and CDR2 FQGTGA. CDR3 coding DNA: TGTGCCAGCAGCTTAACCCCGGGACAGGGAGATGAGCAGTTCTTC. Translated, it gives CASSLTPGQGDEQFF.

V usage is TRBV7-2 and J usage is TRBJ1-1; 7 nucleotides align to TRBD1. This CDR3 is built from 15 residues. Germline lookup yields CDR1 SGHTA and CDR2 FQGNSA. Unmatched junction bases numbered 7, after V lost 1 base and J lost 5 bases. CDR3 protein: CASSLVRGLGTEAFF. For the CDR3, the DNA is TGTGCCAGCAGCTTAGTTAGGGGGCTGGGGACTGAAGCTTTCTTT.

The chain uses TRBV29-1 and TRBJ2-2; possibly TRBD1 for D (7 bases). CDR3 length: 15 amino acids. CDR1 and CDR2 (germline): SQVTM, ANQGSEA. V gave up 2 bases and J gave up 5 bases, with 15 bases separating them. This CDR3 is CSVEFRGVGTGELFF. In DNA form, the CDR3 reads TGCAGCGTTGAATTCAGGGGGGTTGGGACCGGGGAGCTGTTTTTT.

The V and J genes are TRBV28 and TRBJ2-5; the D call may be TRBD1 or TRBD2 (5 bases each). Trimming removed 2 bases from V and 5 bases from J, with 18 bases in between. From germline, CDR1 is MDHEN and CDR2 SYDVKM. The CDR3 runs 16 residues. The CDR3 region has the DNA TGTGCCAGCAGTTTACGTCTGGGACCCAGAGTGGAGACCCAGTACTTC. This gives the protein CASSLRLGPRVETQYF.

The chain joins TRBV15 to TRBJ1-1; a possible D gene is TRBD1 (5 bases). V was shortened by 0 bases and J by 3 bases, with 14 bases between the two germline ends. The CDR3 has 16 amino acids. The germline V gene has CDR1 LNHNV and CDR2 YYDKDF (reference sequence). DNA of the CDR3: TGTGCCACCAGCAGAGATGGCGAAGGAGGGGACACTGAAGCTTTCTTT. Its translation is CATSRDGEGGDTEAFF.

This clonotype has only a few counts. The rearrangement uses TRBV6-2 or TRBV6-3 and TRBJ1-4, with no clear D. In germline, CDR1 is MNHEY, CDR2 SVGEGT. This CDR3 region has 14 residues. V was shortened by 10 bases and J by 3 bases, with 15 bases between the two germline ends. The CDR3 loop is CATQPGSSNEKLFF. The CDR3 nucleotides read TGTGCCACCCAGCCCGGGTCGTCTAATGAAAAACTGTTTTTT.